This T cell receptor beta chain was sequenced in a study of Ad26.COV2.S vaccination and SARS-CoV-2 variants. Using immunoSEQ multiplex PCR, the repertoire was profiled, and TCRdb retains in-frame clones only, with some absent. The table has roughly 380,000 clones, approximately 84% seen once. Germline lookup yields CDR1 SGHVS and CDR2 FQNEAQ. Trimming took off 1 base at V and 1 base at J, with 13 bases between the two ends. This CDR3 is built from 16 residues. As to treatment: about 20 received Ad26.COV2.S at low or high dose, single or two shots; about 5 received placebo; per-sample allocation not given. Specimens were obtained on day 63 following the first vaccine or placebo injection.

Sequenced material: peripheral blood, taken in a trial of Ad26.COV2.S vaccine versus placebo. The receptor's source is a person aged 18 to 65 who received the Ad26.COV2.S COVID-19 vaccine or a placebo. This chain links TRBV7-8 with TRBJ1-2; D gene unclear. CDR3: CASSLEQTSSNYGYTF. The CDR3 DNA reads TGTGCCAGCAGCTTAGAACAAACATCGAGTAACTATGGCTACACCTTC.